What follows is one T cell receptor beta chain and its context. Its antigen remains unidentified. Libraries were prepared by immunoSEQ multiplex PCR; TCRdb keeps only in-frame clonotypes and omits some of them. The data contain tens of thousands of clones, roughly 72% of them singletons. Germline V gene lookup returns CDR1 LGHDT and CDR2 YNNKEL (reference sequence). V trimming: 7 bases; J trimming: 0 bases; junction bases outside the gene matches: 8. This CDR3 has 15 residues. The sample originates from a study of vaccination effects on CD4 cells after COVID-19. Overall study context: Post-vaccine draws lagged the second dose by a median of 72 days.

Points from the study as a whole: Late post-vaccination samples showed marked contraction of infection- and vaccine-induced clones. The study dataset contains few convalescent patients and includes no early post-infection timepoints.

Viral peptide pools were used in the ViraFEST assay to expand antigen-specific CD4+ T cells, and sequencing came afterward. A 10-day culture period preceded the isolation of CD4+ T cells. The vaccine given was either BNT162b2 or mRNA-1273, in two doses. Neither prior SARS-CoV-2 infection nor positive nucleocapsid antibodies were present in the vaccine recipients. The chain couples TRBV3-1 (or the pseudogene TRBV3-2) to TRBJ1-2; 7 bases match TRBD1. The receptor was isolated from a human donor who received a COVID-19 vaccine. Source: CD4+ T cells from PBMCs cultured with HCoV-229E spike peptides, taken after COVID-19 vaccination. The CDR3 nucleotides read TGTGCCAGCAACGGAAGGGACAGCGCTAACTATGGCTACACCTTC. This codes for CASNGRDSANYGYTF.